This entry lists 26 T cell receptor beta chains sequenced from one sample in a study of blood T cell repertoires in COVID-19. Assay used: immunoSEQ multiplex PCR; TCRdb lists only in-frame clones, some missing. The sample shows 95,000 to 120,000 clones, over 65% of them seen only once. Material: peripheral blood. The receptors derive from a woman aged 40 to 50 with acute or convalescent COVID-19.

Only one count was recorded for this clone. The chain links TRBV7-2 to TRBJ1-3; 8 positions match TRBD1. Germline V gene lookup returns CDR1 SGHTA and CDR2 FQGNSA. The length of the CDR3 is 14 residues. V shed 2 bases and J 4 bases; nucleotides not matched to a gene: 1. Here the CDR3 reads CASSLTGGGNTIYF. The CDR3 nucleotides are TGTGCCAGCAGCTTAACAGGGGGAGGAAACACCATATATTTT.

This chain connects TRBV5-1 to TRBJ2-2; 7 nucleotides match TRBD1. This CDR3 has 16 residues. The junction had 7 bases not matched to a gene; V was cut back by 0 bases and J by 5 bases. Germline lookup yields CDR1 SGHRS and CDR2 YFSETQ. CDR3: CASSLDRGPTTGELFF. The CDR3 region has the DNA TGCGCCAGCAGCTTGGACAGGGGCCCAACAACCGGGGAGCTGTTTTTT.

Here the CDR3 DNA reads TGTGCCAGTACTCTGAACACTGAAGCTTTCTTT. It is translated as CASTLNTEAFF. The chain carries TRBV19 and TRBJ1-1; D unclear. Germline-derived CDR1 and CDR2 are LNHDA and SQIVND (reference sequence). The CDR3 sequence is 11 residues long. Trimming took off 7 bases at V and 0 bases at J, with 3 bases between the two ends.

The gene calls are TRBV7-9 and TRBJ1-1; possibly TRBD1 for D (5 bases). V lost 6 bases and J 8 bases, leaving 10 bases between the germline ends. Germline values: CDR1 SEHNR, CDR2 FQNEAQ (reference sequence). The CDR3 runs 11 residues. The CDR3, as DNA: TGTGCCAGCAGTCCCGACAGAGAAGCTTTCTTT. Translated, it gives CASSPDREAFF.

The chain couples TRBV4-1 to TRBJ2-2, with 9 nucleotides matching TRBD2. Germline V gene data show CDR1 as MGHRA and CDR2 as YSYEKL. The junction had 1 base not matched to a gene; V was cut back by 1 base and J by 4 bases. The CDR3 has 15 residues. The CDR3 region has the DNA TGCGCCAGCAGCCAAGTGACTAGCGGCACCGGGGAGCTGTTTTTT. This codes for CASSQVTSGTGELFF.

The CDR3 DNA follows: TGCGCCAGCAGCTTGACTAGCGGCTACAATGAGCAGTTCTTC. Translation gives CASSLTSGYNEQFF. The V call is TRBV5-1, the J call TRBJ2-1; 8 bases match TRBD2. The CDR3 sequence is 14 residues long. The V gene's germline CDR1 is SGHRS and CDR2 YFSETQ. J was trimmed by 3 bases and V by 1 base; bases with no gene match: 0.

The V call is TRBV7-9, the J call TRBJ2-7; 7 nucleotides line up with TRBD1. This CDR3 has 14 residues. Trimming removed 4 bases from V and 2 bases from J; junction bases left unmatched: 5. Germline CDR1 is SEHNR and CDR2 is FQNEAQ (reference sequence). The CDR3 region has the DNA TGTGCCAGCAGCTCGGGACAGAAAGCCTACGAGCAGTACTTC. Translation: CASSSGQKAYEQYF.

The V call is TRBV7-2, the J call TRBJ2-7; 8 bases align to TRBD1. Trimming removed 4 bases from V and 5 bases from J; junction bases left unmatched: 13. Germline V gene data show CDR1 as SGHTA and CDR2 as FQGNSA. The CDR3 runs to 16 residues. For the CDR3, the DNA is TGTGCCAGCAGCTACCGAGAAGGACAGGGCCCGGACGAGCAGTACTTC. This translates into CASSYREGQGPDEQYF.

The J gene is TRBJ2-6, the V gene TRBV6-2 or TRBV6-3; D uncertain. Germline V gene sequence: CDR1 MNHEY, CDR2 SVGEGT. The CDR3 consists of 15 residues. The V and J ends lost 2 bases and 2 bases respectively, with 7 bases between them. The CDR3 DNA follows: TGTGCCAGCAGTTACAAAGCTACTGGGGCCAACGTCCTGACTTTC. It translates to CASSYKATGANVLTF.

The chain carries TRBV6-2 or TRBV6-3 and TRBJ1-5; a possible D gene is TRBD1 (6 bases). Trimming cost V 2 bases and J 0 bases, with 17 bases left between them. CDR1 is MNHEY, CDR2 SVGEGT, per germline. The CDR3 sequence is 18 residues long. CDR3 DNA sequence: TGTGCCAGCAGTTACGGGACACGCAGAGTTTATAGCAATCAGCCCCAGCATTTT. Its translation: CASSYGTRRVYSNQPQHF.

The CDR3 nucleotides are TGTGCCAGCAGTTTGACAGGGGGCGTGGGGGCTTTCTTT. Encoded protein: CASSLTGGVGAFF. This chain uses TRBV2 with TRBJ1-1; 10 bases match TRBD1. Unmatched junction bases numbered 8, after V lost 5 bases and J lost 11 bases. The CDR3 is 13 amino acids. Germline lookup yields CDR1 SNHLY and CDR2 FYNNEI.

This clone was seen just once. The chain joins TRBV29-1 to TRBJ2-7; a possible D gene is TRBD2 (5 bases). V lost 6 bases and J 5 bases, leaving 23 bases between the germline ends. Germline CDR1 reads SQVTM; CDR2 reads ANQGSEA. This CDR3 region has 15 residues. The CDR3 DNA is TGCAGCGTCGTTACCCGACCTAGCAGGAGCGACGAGCAGTACTTC. It is translated as CSVVTRPSRSDEQYF.

The chain is built from TRBV11-2 and TRBJ1-1, with 7 positions matching TRBD1. Germline assignment: CDR1 SGHAT and CDR2 FQNNGV. The trim removed 2 bases at V and 5 bases at J, leaving 2 bases unmatched. The CDR3 is made up of 13 amino acids. The CDR3 is CASSLQQGTEAFF. The CDR3 DNA sequence: TGTGCCAGCAGCTTACAACAGGGGACTGAAGCTTTCTTT. Full variable domain (rest looked up from reference TRBV11-2 and TRBJ1-1): EAGVAQSPRYKIIEKRQSVAFWCNPISGHATLYWYQQILGQGPKLLIQFQNNGVVDDSQLPKDRFSAERLKGVDSTLKIQPAKLEDSAVYLCASSLQQGTEAFFGQGTRLTVV.

The gene calls are TRBV6-1 and TRBJ1-1; the D gene is possibly TRBD1 (5 bases). Deletions cut 0 bases from V and 1 base from J, with 12 bases between. CDR3 length equals 16 residues. CDR1 and CDR2 from the germline V gene are MNHNS and SASEGT. This CDR3 reads CASSEALLTENTEAFF. CDR3 nucleotides: TGTGCCAGCAGTGAAGCGCTTCTGACAGAGAACACTGAAGCTTTCTTT.

The chain joins TRBV18 to TRBJ2-3; TRBD2 matches at 8 bases. The J segment lost 14 bases and the V segment lost 2 bases, leaving 12 bases of the junction unmatched. CDR1 KGHSH and CDR2 LQKENI come from the germline V gene. This CDR3 comprises 14 residues. CDR3 DNA sequence: TGTGCCAGCTCACCAGTGGATAGCGGGGAAGGTCGGTATTTT. It codes for CASSPVDSGEGRYF.

V usage is TRBV7-9 and J usage is TRBJ1-3; a weak D match, TRBD1 (5 bases). Germline CDR1 and CDR2: SEHNR and FQNEAQ (reference sequence). This CDR3 has 16 amino acids. Trimming stripped 7 bases from V and 0 bases from J, with 16 bases between. The CDR3 nucleotides are TGTGCCAGCATGACCGCCGGGGGGTTCTCTGGAAACACCATATATTTT. Protein product: CASMTAGGFSGNTIYF.

This chain connects TRBV7-2 to TRBJ2-1, with D perhaps TRBD2 (6 bases). Germline V gene data show CDR1 as SGHTA and CDR2 as FQGNSA. V was shortened by 3 bases and J by 0 bases, with 15 bases between the two germline ends. CDR3 length: 17 residues. The CDR3 protein is CASSFFRQGGSYNEQFF. The DNA of the CDR3 is TGTGCCAGCAGCTTTTTTAGGCAGGGAGGCTCCTACAATGAGCAGTTCTTC.

The chain is built from TRBV5-4 and TRBJ2-7, with 10 bases that match TRBD2. V lost 2 bases to trimming and J lost 2 bases; unmatched junction nucleotides: 7. The CDR3 spans 16 residues. Germline-derived CDR1 and CDR2 are SGHNT and YYREEE (reference sequence). Written as DNA, the CDR3 is TGTGCCAGCAGCTTCTTGACTAGCGGGTTTACCTACGAGCAGTACTTC. Encoded protein: CASSFLTSGFTYEQYF.

This clone was observed many times. This chain uses TRBV7-8 with TRBJ1-5; D is unresolved. Germline lookup yields CDR1 SGHVS and CDR2 FQNEAQ. Trimming took 1 base from V and 2 from J, leaving 9 bases between them. The CDR3 consists of 15 residues. CDR3 sequence (DNA): TGTGCCAGCAGCTTAGACGGGAAAGGCAATCAGCCCCAGCATTTT. Protein product: CASSLDGKGNQPQHF. The variable domain in full, with the rest retrieved from reference TRBV7-8 and TRBJ1-5, is GAGVSQSPRYKVAKRGQDVALRCDPISGHVSLFWYQQALGQGPEFLTYFQNEAQLDKSGLPSDRFFAERPEGSVSTLKIQRTQQEDSAVYLCASSLDGKGNQPQHFGDGTRLSIL.

The gene calls are TRBV19 and TRBJ2-3; 7 nucleotides align to TRBD2. Losses at the gene ends were 5 bases for V and 1 base for J; bases not matched to a gene: 9. Germline values: CDR1 LNHDA, CDR2 SQIVND (reference sequence). The CDR3 contains 16 residues. The CDR3 coding sequence is TGTGCCAGTAGTCACCCGGGAGGAGTCGGCACAGATACGCAGTATTTT. Protein: CASSHPGGVGTDTQYF.

The chain has TRBV7-8 and TRBJ1-5, with D maybe TRBD1 (5 bases). The V end was cut by 1 base, the J end by 4 bases, with 14 bases between. The CDR3 has 16 residues. Germline V gene data show CDR1 as SGHVS and CDR2 as FQNEAQ. The CDR3 region has the DNA TGTGCCAGCAGCTTAGTGGGGCGACTTGATAATCAGCCCCAGCATTTT. This sequence encodes CASSLVGRLDNQPQHF.

This CDR3 is CASSQATNEKLFF. CDR3 DNA: TGTGCCAGCAGCCAGGCAACTAATGAAAAACTGTTTTTT. The chain uses TRBV25-1 and TRBJ1-4; D gene unclear. Deletions cut 6 bases from V and 0 bases from J, with 5 bases between. CDR1 MGHDK and CDR2 SYGVNS come from the germline V gene. The CDR3 spans 13 residues.

The CDR3 reads CASSRTGLSYGYTF. DNA for the CDR3: TGTGCCAGCAGCAGGACAGGGCTCAGCTATGGCTACACCTTC. The rearrangement links TRBV6-5 to TRBJ1-2; 8 bases fit TRBD1. Germline V gene lookup returns CDR1 MNHEY and CDR2 SVGAGI. V shed 6 bases and J 4 bases; nucleotides not matched to a gene: 7. The CDR3 covers 14 residues.

The chain is built from TRBV12-5 and TRBJ1-1; D is perhaps TRBD1 (5 bases). Germline loops: CDR1 LGHNT, CDR2 FRNRAP. The V end was cut by 4 bases, the J end by 3 bases, with 18 bases between. The CDR3 contains 16 residues. The CDR3 coding sequence is TGTGCTAGTGGTTACGCGATGGGGCGGGGGGACACTGAAGCTTTCTTT. Encoded protein: CASGYAMGRGDTEAFF.

V and J are TRBV6-1 and TRBJ1-2; the match to TRBD1 covers 7 bases. CDR3 size: 13 residues. Germline CDR1 MNHNS, CDR2 SASEGT. J was trimmed by 6 bases and V by 2 bases; bases with no gene match: 3. CDR3: CASSETGTDGYTF. CDR3 DNA sequence: TGTGCCAGCAGTGAAACAGGGACAGATGGCTACACCTTC.

The DNA for the CDR3 is TGCGCCAGCAGCCTTACCCTCTCTCGGACTAGTTACGAGCAGTACTTC. Its translation is CASSLTLSRTSYEQYF. This rearrangement joins TRBV5-1 to TRBJ2-7; TRBD2 matches at 7 bases. Germline CDR1 reads SGHRS; CDR2 reads YFSETQ. This CDR3 has 16 amino acids. Unmatched junction bases numbered 14, after V lost 4 bases and J lost 4 bases.